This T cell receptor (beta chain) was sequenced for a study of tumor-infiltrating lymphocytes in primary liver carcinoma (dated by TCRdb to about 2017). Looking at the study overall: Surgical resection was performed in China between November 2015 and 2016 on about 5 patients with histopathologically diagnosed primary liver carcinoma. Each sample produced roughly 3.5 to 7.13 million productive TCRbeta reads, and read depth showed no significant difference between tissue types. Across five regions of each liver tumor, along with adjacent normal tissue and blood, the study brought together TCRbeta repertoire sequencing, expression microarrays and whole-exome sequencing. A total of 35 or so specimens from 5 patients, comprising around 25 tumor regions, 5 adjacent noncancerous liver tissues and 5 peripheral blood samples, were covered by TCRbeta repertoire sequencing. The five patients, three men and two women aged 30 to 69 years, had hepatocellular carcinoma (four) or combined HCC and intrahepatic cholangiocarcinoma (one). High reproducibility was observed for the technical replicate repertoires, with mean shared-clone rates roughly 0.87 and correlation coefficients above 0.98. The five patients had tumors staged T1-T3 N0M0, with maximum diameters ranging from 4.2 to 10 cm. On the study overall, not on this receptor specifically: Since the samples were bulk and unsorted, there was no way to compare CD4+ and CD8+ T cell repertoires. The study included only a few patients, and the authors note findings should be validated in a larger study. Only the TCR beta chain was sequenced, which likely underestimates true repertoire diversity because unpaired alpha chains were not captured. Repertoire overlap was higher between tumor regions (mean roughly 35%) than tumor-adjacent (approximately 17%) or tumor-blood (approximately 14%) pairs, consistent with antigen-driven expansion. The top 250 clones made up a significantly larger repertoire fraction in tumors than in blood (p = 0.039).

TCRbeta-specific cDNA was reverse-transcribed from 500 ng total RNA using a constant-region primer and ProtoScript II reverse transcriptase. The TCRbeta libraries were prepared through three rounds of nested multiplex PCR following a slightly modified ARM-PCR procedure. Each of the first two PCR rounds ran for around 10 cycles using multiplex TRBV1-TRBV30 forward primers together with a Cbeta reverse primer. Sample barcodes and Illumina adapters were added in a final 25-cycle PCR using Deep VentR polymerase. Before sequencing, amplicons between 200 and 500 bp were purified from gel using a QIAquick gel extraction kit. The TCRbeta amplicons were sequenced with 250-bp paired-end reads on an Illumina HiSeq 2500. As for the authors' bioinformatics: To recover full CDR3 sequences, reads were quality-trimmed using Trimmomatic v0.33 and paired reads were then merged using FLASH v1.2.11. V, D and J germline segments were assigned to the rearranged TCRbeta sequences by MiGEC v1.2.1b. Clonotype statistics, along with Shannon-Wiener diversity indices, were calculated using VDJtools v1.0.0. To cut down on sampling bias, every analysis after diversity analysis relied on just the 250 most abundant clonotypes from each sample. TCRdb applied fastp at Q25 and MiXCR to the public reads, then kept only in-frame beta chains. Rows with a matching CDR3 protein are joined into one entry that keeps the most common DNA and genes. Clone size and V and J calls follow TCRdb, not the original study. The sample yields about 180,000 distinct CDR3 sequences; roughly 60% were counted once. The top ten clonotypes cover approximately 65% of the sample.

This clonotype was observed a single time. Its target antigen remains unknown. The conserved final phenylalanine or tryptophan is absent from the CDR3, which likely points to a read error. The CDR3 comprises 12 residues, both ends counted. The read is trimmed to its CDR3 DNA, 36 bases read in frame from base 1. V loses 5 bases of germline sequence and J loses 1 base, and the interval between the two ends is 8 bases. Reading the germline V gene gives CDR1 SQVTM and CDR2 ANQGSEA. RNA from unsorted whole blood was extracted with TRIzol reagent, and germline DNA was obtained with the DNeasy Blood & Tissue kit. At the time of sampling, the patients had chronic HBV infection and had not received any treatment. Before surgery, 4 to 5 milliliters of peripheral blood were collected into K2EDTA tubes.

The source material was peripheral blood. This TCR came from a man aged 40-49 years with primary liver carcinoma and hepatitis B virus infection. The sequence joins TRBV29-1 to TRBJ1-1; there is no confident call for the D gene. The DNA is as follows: TGCAGCGTTTCCCCGGGGAACACTGAAGCTTTCCTT. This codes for CSVSPGNTEAFL.